This T cell receptor (beta chain) was found in a study of T cell responses to AZD1222 COVID-19 vaccine listed by TCRdb under 2021. Broadly, across the study: Because spike-specific TCR depth and breadth did not differ between the two schedules, AZD1222 recipients who got a second dose at roughly 4 weeks were pooled with those who got a second dose at roughly 12 weeks. A total of about 240 trial participants underwent TCR sequencing, of whom about 210 received two doses of AZD1222 and about 26 received two doses of the MenACWY control vaccine. Trial participants were enrolled by age into subgroups of 18-55, 56-69 and 70-plus years, and roughly 160, 29 and 62 TCR-sequenced participants, respectively, were included in these subgroups.

From the cysteine through the phenylalanine, the CDR3 covers 13 amino acids. The retained sequence is limited to the CDR3, 39 bases, with the frame set at the first base. V is cut by 6 bases and J by 4 bases, and the space between the germline ends is 12 bases. Looking up the germline V gene yields CDR1 MNHEY and CDR2 SVGAGI. Turning to this clone: Which antigen it targets is not known. The sample holds no much larger clone one base away, and base qualities are not on file.

The time point label, as the study defines it: baseline before first vaccination. The vaccinee samples were drawn from two UK trials, COV001 and COV002, one of which was a single-blind randomized controlled phase 2/3 trial testing AZD1222 (ChAdOx1 nCoV-19) in healthy adults. For TCRbeta chain sequencing, PBMC samples from trial participants were taken at day 0 and at day 28 after the second dose. The investigation overall reported the following: Conclusions about previously exposed vaccinees are limited, since just a handful of AZD1222 recipients were seropositive for SARS-CoV-2 at baseline. Most participants were white British and females outnumbered males, and the authors suggested that clonal diversity may have been underestimated. In the small 56-69-year group, the increase in depth fell short of significance, most likely because of low power. The whole spike protein was spanned by vaccine-associated CD4 TCRs, and dominant responses were seen in regions 160-218 and 743-854. A significant rise in spike-specific TCR breadth and depth was observed after two AZD1222 doses relative to day 0 and relative to MenACWY recipients. Reportedly, close to half of the unique spike-specific TCRs recognized epitopes lying outside the regions that are mutated in the B.1.351 and B.1.1.7 variants. Because no day 14 peak-response samples were available, repertoires were characterized only after the peak T cell response.

The CDR3 regions of human TCRbeta chains were subjected to immunosequencing. The published analysis was carried out like this. TCRs in the repertoires were matched against a reference library of SARS-CoV-2-specific TCRs that had been generated with the MIRA antigen-specificity platform. Breadth meant the fraction of unique TCRs that were SARS-CoV-2-associated, whereas depth meant the fraction of total T cells that were SARS-CoV-2-associated. Using the MIRA data, every spike-specific TCR was mapped to the spike region that the TCR reacted to and assigned to either a CD4 or a CD8 class. Log10-transformed breadth and depth values were compared by one-way ANOVA with Sidak's multiple comparisons tests. Sourced from immuneACCESS, this table was stored by TCRdb with only in-frame sequences that have V and J called. A share of the clones is absent; for the studies checked, an unresolved V gene accounts for under half, and the remainder has no known explanation. V and J calls plus clone size are reproduced from that table; the DNA served to infer D and trimming. This sample has around 130,000 clones in its table, and over 90% of those were observed once. The ten top clones hold 5% to 6.5% of the sample.

This sequence uses TRBV6-5 and TRBJ1-2; the D gene identity is not certain. The source was peripheral blood, collected on day 0 of AZD1222 vaccination. The clonotype originates from an adult in good health. CDR3 sequence: CASSYIERYGYTF. The DNA sequence is given as TGTGCCAGCAGCTACATAGAGCGCTATGGCTACACCTTC.